The clone carrying this TCR beta chain was seen once. The antigen remains unidentified. Other DNA sequences in this sample translate to the same CDR3. CD8 cells regarded as naive lacked CD45RO, were positively chosen for CCR7, and omitted terminally differentiated effector memory CD45RA+ cells. Original processing notes: There were no quality scores in the junction-only immunoSEQ sequences, so filtering differed. TCRdb keeps only in-frame clones here, not all; method: immunoSEQ multiplex PCR. Clone size and V and J calls were adopted from that table, with D and trimming inferred from the DNA. The sample has about 2.1 million clones; around 93% are singletons. The sample comes from a study of shared clonotypes between healthy human individuals. Study-wide results and limits: Donor scarcity curtailed the genetic and exposure-history diversity represented herein. Researchers sampled blood only, noting tissue repertoires likely differ. The generation probabilities recorded for non-shared clonotypes fell below those of clonotypes shared by all four donors.

CDR1 is SGDLS, CDR2 YYNGEE, per germline. V was cut by 2 bases and J by 0 bases, with 8 bases left in between. The CDR3 is 15 residues long. The origin of this receptor is a man between 18 and 35 years old in good health. Some clones in this sample may be carry-over from other donors' samples. The sequenced sample was naive CD8+ T cells from PBMCs. The J gene is TRBJ1-4, the V gene TRBV9; weak D call: TRBD1 (5 bases). The CDR3 DNA is TGTGCCAGCAGCGTGGGGGGTGCAACTAATGAAAAACTGTTTTTT. This sequence encodes CASSVGGATNEKLFF.